The 14 T cell receptor beta chains below come from one sample, sequenced in a study of human T cells and chemical hapten exposure. Using its own MiXCR run on the RACE reads, TCRdb lists one record per CDR3 protein. The sample records more than 70,000 distinct CDR3 sequences, about 8.8% being singletons. Noted time point: healthy volunteer bleed at 2 weeks. Unfractionated whole blood served as the source for total RNA extraction. Source material: whole blood. Source of these receptors: a female donor in good health. Some clones in this sample may be carry-over from other donors' samples.

This chain uses TRBV5-6 with TRBJ1-1, with unresolved D. Germline V gives CDR1 SGHDT, CDR2 YYEEEE. The V end was cut by 0 bases, the J end by 8 bases, with 11 bases between. This CDR3 contains 13 residues. Here the CDR3 reads CASSLEGQLEAFF. The CDR3 coding sequence is TGTGCCAGCAGCTTGGAGGGTCAACTCGAAGCTTTCTTT.

A few counts support this clonotype. The rearrangement uses TRBV4-1 and TRBJ2-3, with 11 bases that match TRBD1. J gave up 5 bases and V 3 bases, and 10 bases lay outside the gene matches. There are 17 residues in the CDR3. CDR1 MGHRA and CDR2 YSYEKL come from the germline V gene. CDR3 bases: TGCGCCAGCAGCCAGAGGGGCGGACAGGGGGCTGGAGATACGCAGTATTTT. It yields the protein CASSQRGGQGAGDTQYF.

This clonotype was counted only a few times. The chain combines TRBV7-3 with TRBJ1-1, with TRBD1 as a possible D gene (6 bases). The CDR3 consists of 13 residues. Trimming shortened V by 1 base and J by 6 bases, and 9 bases separated the two germline ends. Germline lookup yields CDR1 SGHTA and CDR2 FQGTGA. The CDR3 DNA follows: TGTGCCAGCAGCTTAAACAGGGTGGCTGAAGCTTTCTTT. Translated, it gives CASSLNRVAEAFF.

This clonotype has just a few counts. The J gene is TRBJ2-3, the V gene TRBV2; D gene unclear. The CDR3 consists of 14 residues. V gave up 0 bases and J gave up 8 bases, with 12 bases separating them. Germline V gene sequence: CDR1 SNHLY, CDR2 FYNNEI. CDR3 bases: TGTGCCAGCAGTGAAGCCGGTCTCCCACGTACGCAGTATTTT. Protein: CASSEAGLPRTQYF.

This clonotype came up many times. The chain couples TRBV5-1 to TRBJ2-1, with D perhaps TRBD1 (6 bases). V was pared by 4 bases and J by 2 bases, with 16 bases between. The length of the CDR3 is 16 residues. Germline lookup yields CDR1 SGHRS and CDR2 YFSETQ. CDR3 loop: CASSRGGSRTYNEQFF. The DNA of the CDR3 is TGCGCCAGCAGCAGAGGGGGTTCACGGACCTACAATGAGCAGTTCTTC.

The rearrangement joins TRBV10-1 to TRBJ2-1, with unresolved D. This CDR3 contains 11 residues. Germline CDR1 and CDR2: WNHNN and SYGVQD (reference sequence). Deletions cut 2 bases from V and 5 bases from J, with 1 base between. CDR3 sequence: CASSEHNEQFF. The CDR3 DNA sequence: TGCGCCAGCAGTGAGCACAATGAGCAGTTCTTC.

The chain combines TRBV20-1 with TRBJ2-3; no clear D. Deletions cut 6 bases from V and 0 bases from J, with 7 bases between. Germline-derived CDR1 and CDR2 are DFQATT and SNEGSKA (reference sequence). CDR3 length equals 12 residues. This CDR3 reads CSAPPSTDTQYF. The CDR3 coding sequence is TGCAGTGCCCCCCCTAGCACAGATACGCAGTATTTT.

The genes are TRBV7-3 and TRBJ1-1; D might be TRBD1 (6 bases). This CDR3 comprises 16 residues. Germline lookup yields CDR1 SGHTA and CDR2 FQGTGA. The V and J ends lost 1 base and 0 bases respectively, with 12 bases between them. CDR3: CASSLIGGRMNTEAFF. DNA for the CDR3: TGTGCCAGCAGCTTAATCGGGGGCCGTATGAACACTGAAGCTTTCTTT.

The chain is built from TRBV7-2 and TRBJ2-1, with 9 nucleotides matching TRBD2. The CDR3 spans 16 residues. The junction had 7 bases not matched to a gene; V was cut back by 5 bases and J by 2 bases. Looked up from germline, CDR1 is SGHTA and CDR2 is FQGNSA. This CDR3 is CASSSPWTSAYNEQFF. The CDR3 nucleotides are TGTGCCAGCAGCAGTCCCTGGACTAGCGCCTACAATGAGCAGTTCTTC.

This sequence joins TRBV2 and TRBJ2-7; D not resolved. The CDR3 contains 11 residues. Germline V gives CDR1 SNHLY, CDR2 FYNNEI. Between the trimmed V and J ends, which lost 2 bases and 4 bases, there was a span of 3 bases. This CDR3 is CASSERYEQYF. Here the CDR3 DNA reads TGTGCCAGCAGTGAACGGTACGAGCAGTACTTC.

A few counts support this clonotype. The rearrangement links TRBV29-1 to TRBJ1-2; D uncertain. Trimming pared 3 bases from V and 0 bases from J, leaving 5 bases between. Germline CDR1 reads SQVTM; CDR2 reads ANQGSEA. The CDR3 runs to 12 residues. CDR3 sequence (DNA): TGCAGCGTTGACGGAGCTAACTATGGCTACACCTTC. Protein sequence: CSVDGANYGYTF.

This clonotype was found many times. The genes are TRBV20-1 and TRBJ2-3, with D uncertain. Between the trimmed V and J ends, which lost 8 bases and 2 bases, there was a span of 8 bases. Germline V lookup: CDR1 DFQATT, CDR2 SNEGSKA (reference sequence). This CDR3 has 11 residues. In DNA, the CDR3 is TGCAGTCTGAAGTTCACAGATACGCAGTATTTT. This translates into CSLKFTDTQYF.

This clonotype was recorded at least ten times. The chain is built from TRBV20-1 and TRBJ1-1; D is undetermined. Trimming stripped 0 bases from V and 1 base from J, with 15 bases between. This CDR3 is built from 16 residues. Germline assignment: CDR1 DFQATT and CDR2 SNEGSKA (reference sequence). The CDR3: CSARDEFGRRNTEAFF. The CDR3 DNA is TGCAGTGCTAGAGATGAGTTCGGCCGACGGAACACTGAAGCTTTCTTT.

This clonotype was detected ten times or more. The CDR3 DNA follows: TGTGCCAGCGGAATTCTAGACCACTCTGGAAACACCATATATTTT. Encoded protein: CASGILDHSGNTIYF. The rearrangement uses TRBV5-4 and TRBJ1-3; D is ambiguous. The length of the CDR3 is 15 residues. The germline V gene encodes CDR1 SGHNT and CDR2 YYREEE (reference sequence). V gave up 7 bases and J gave up 0 bases, with 14 bases separating them.